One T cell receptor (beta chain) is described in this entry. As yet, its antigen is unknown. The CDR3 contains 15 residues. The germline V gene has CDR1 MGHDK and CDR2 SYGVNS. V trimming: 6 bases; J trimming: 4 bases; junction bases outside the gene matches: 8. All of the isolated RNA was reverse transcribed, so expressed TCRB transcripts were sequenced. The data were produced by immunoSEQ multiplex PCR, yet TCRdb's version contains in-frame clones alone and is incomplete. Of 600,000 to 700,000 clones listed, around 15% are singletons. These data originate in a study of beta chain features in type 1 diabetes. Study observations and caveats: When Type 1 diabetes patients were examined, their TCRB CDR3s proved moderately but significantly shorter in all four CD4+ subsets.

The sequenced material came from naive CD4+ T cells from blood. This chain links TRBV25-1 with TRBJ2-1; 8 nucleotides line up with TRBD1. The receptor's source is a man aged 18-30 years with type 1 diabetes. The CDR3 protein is CASRATGDMYNEQFF. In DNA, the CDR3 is TGTGCCAGCAGGGCGACAGGGGATATGTACAATGAGCAGTTCTTC.